This T cell receptor (beta chain) was sequenced in a study of a mutant IDH1 vaccine in newly diagnosed glioma. The time point was: week 11, during vaccination. A single vaccine dose contained 300 ug of mutant IDH1 20-mer peptide, and topical imiquimod was used with it. The germline CDR1 and CDR2 sequences are MGHRA and YSYEKL. Trimming shortened V by 4 bases and J by 5 bases, and 23 bases separated the two germline ends. The CDR3 loop spans 17 amino acids. This clone was recorded only once. Its antigen is still unknown. The assay was immunoSEQ multiplex PCR, and TCRdb's table has in-frame clones only and misses some. The data show 55,000 or so clones, 90% to 95% seen once.

The chain employs TRBV4-1 and TRBJ2-5; the D gene is possibly TRBD2 (5 bases). The TCR originated in a man aged 50 or older with glioma. This material consisted of PBMCs, taken from a glioma patient whose treatment included an IDH1 peptide vaccine. CDR3 nucleotides: TGCGCCAGCAGCCTGGTAGGGATGGGGAGACCGGGCGAGACCCAGTACTTC. Encoded protein: CASSLVGMGRPGETQYF.